A selection of T cell receptor beta chains follows, all from one sample in a study of T cells in Graves' hyperthyroidism and ophthalmopathy. MiXCR was run by TCRdb on the multiplex PCR reads, yielding one entry per CDR3 protein. In the table there are hundreds of thousands of distinct CDR3 sequences, 16% of which are singletons. The sample consisted of blood. Receptor source: a woman under 30 with Graves' hyperthyroidism. CDR3s include the opening cysteine and the closing phenylalanine or tryptophan. D genes are given only for firm matches. Clone size is shown for a subset of rows, as once, few, many or a class of expanded clone.

d_call	v_call	clone_size	j_call	cdr3_length	cdr3_nt	cdr3_aa
-	TRBV7-9	-	TRBJ2-1	16	TGTGCCAGCAGCGTGACCGGGGCGACCTCCTACAATGAGCAGTTCTTC	CASSVTGATSYNEQFF
-	TRBV24-1	-	TRBJ1-6	15	TGTGCCACCCATCGGCAGGGTCTCTATAATTCACCCCTCCACTTT	CATHRQGLYNSPLHF
-	TRBV5-1	few	TRBJ2-1	14	TGCGCCAGTGGTCGTTGGAGCTCCTACAATGAGCAGTTCTTC	CASGRWSSYNEQFF
-	TRBV27	few	TRBJ2-3	12	TGTGCCAGCAGTCCCGAATCAGATACGCAGTATTTT	CASSPESDTQYF
-	TRBV6-2/TRBV6-3	many	TRBJ1-1	15	TGTGCCAGCAGTTTTAGGGGCCTCTTGAACACTGAAGCTTTCTTT	CASSFRGLLNTEAFF
TRBD1	TRBV28	many	TRBJ2-3	15	TGTGCCAGCAGCGATAGGACAGGGGGCACAGATACGCAGTATTTT	CASSDRTGGTDTQYF
-	TRBV28	many	TRBJ2-3	13	TGTGCCAGCAGTCAGATTCCCGCAGATACGCAGTATTTT	CASSQIPADTQYF
TRBD2	TRBV11-1	many	TRBJ2-2	18	TGTGCCAGCGCTTACCCGGGGGGGCTAGCGGGGAGCACCGGGGAGCTGTTTTTT	CASAYPGGLAGSTGELFF
-	TRBV13	many	TRBJ2-1	15	TGTGCCAGCAGCTTAGTCCTAACGGCCCTCAATGAGCAGTTCTTC	CASSLVLTALNEQFF
-	TRBV24-1	few	TRBJ2-1	14	TGTGCCACCAGTGTCGCGTGGGGGAGCCGTGAGCAGTTCTTC	CATSVAWGSREQFF
-	TRBV20-1	-	TRBJ2-7	15	TGCAGTGCTAGCAATTTGCGACTAGTGAGCTACGAGCAGTACTTC	CSASNLRLVSYEQYF
-	TRBV5-1	few	TRBJ1-4	15	TGCGCCAGCAGCTTTCGGGAGGTGGCTAATGAAAAACTGTTTTTT	CASSFREVANEKLFF
TRBD2	TRBV20-1	few	TRBJ2-4	20	TGCAGTGCTACAAGCCCGAGTCCGGCGGGAGGTACACGGGGCAAAAACATTCAGTACTTC	CSATSPSPAGGTRGKNIQYF
-	TRBV10-3	few	TRBJ2-5	13	TGTGCCATCAGTGAGTCGAGGGTTGAGACCCAGTACTTC	CAISESRVETQYF
TRBD1	TRBV7-9	-	TRBJ1-5	15	TGTGCCAGCAGTACCGGGACAGGCCTTAATCAGCCCCAGCATTTT	CASSTGTGLNQPQHF
-	TRBV20-1	-	TRBJ2-7	12	TGCAGTGCTAGTGCAGGGGATCCCGAGCAGTACTTC	CSASAGDPEQYF
-	TRBV6-2/TRBV6-3	-	TRBJ1-1	11	TGTGCCAGCACCCTGAGTACTGAAGCTTTCTTT	CASTLSTEAFF
-	TRBV3-1	-	TRBJ1-4	15	TGTGCCAGCAGCCAAGCGCGCTTTACTAATGAAAAACTGTTTTTT	CASSQARFTNEKLFF
TRBD2	TRBV6-2/TRBV6-3	many	TRBJ2-3	15	TGTGCCAGCAGTTACGGGACTAGCGCGTCAGATACGCAGTATTTT	CASSYGTSASDTQYF
TRBD2	TRBV2	-	TRBJ2-3	16	TGCGCCAGCAGCCAAGCCGGCGGGAGCTGTTCAGATACGCAGTATTTT	CASSQAGGSCSDTQYF